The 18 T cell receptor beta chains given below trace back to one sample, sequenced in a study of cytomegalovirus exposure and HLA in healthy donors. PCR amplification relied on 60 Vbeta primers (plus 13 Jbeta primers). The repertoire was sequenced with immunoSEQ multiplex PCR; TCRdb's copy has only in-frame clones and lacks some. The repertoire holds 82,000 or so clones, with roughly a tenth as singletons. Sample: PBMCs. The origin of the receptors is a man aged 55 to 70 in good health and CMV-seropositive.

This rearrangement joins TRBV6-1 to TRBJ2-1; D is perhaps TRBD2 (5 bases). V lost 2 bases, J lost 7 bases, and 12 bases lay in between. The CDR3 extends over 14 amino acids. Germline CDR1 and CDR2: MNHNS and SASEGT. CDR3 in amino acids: CASSEMASTNEQFF. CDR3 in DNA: TGTGCCAGCAGTGAAATGGCTAGCACAAATGAGCAGTTCTTC.

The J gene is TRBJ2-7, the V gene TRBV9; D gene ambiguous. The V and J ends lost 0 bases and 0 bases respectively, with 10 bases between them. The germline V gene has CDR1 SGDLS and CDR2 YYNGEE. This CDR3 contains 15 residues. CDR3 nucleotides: TGTGCCAGCAGCGTAGGGTTCAGCGACTCCTACGAGCAGTACTTC. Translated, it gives CASSVGFSDSYEQYF.

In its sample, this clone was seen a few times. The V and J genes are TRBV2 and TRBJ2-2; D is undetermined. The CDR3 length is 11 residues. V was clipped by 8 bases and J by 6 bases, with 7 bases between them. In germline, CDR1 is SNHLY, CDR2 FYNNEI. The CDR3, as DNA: TGTGCCAGCGCAGGCTCCGGGGAGCTGTTTTTT. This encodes CASAGSGELFF.

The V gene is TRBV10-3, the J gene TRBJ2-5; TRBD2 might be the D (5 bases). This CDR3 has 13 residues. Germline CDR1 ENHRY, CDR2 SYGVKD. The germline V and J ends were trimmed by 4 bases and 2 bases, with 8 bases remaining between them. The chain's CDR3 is CAISGLQQETQYF. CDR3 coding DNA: TGTGCCATCAGTGGACTACAGCAAGAGACCCAGTACTTC.

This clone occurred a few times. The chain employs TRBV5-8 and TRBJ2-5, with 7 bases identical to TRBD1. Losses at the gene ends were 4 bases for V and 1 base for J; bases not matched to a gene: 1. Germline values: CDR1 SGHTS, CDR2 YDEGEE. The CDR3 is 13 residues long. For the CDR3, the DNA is TGTGCCAGCAGCCGGGACAGCCAAGAGACCCAGTACTTC. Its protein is CASSRDSQETQYF.

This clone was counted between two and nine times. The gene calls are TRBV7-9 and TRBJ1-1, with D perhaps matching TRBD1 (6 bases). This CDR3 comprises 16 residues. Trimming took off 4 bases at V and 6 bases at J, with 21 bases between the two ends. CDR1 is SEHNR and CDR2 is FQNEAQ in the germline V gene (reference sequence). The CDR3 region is CASSSDGPGAGAEAFF. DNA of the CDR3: TGTGCCAGCAGCTCCGACGGGCCAGGGGCGGGGGCTGAAGCTTTCTTT.

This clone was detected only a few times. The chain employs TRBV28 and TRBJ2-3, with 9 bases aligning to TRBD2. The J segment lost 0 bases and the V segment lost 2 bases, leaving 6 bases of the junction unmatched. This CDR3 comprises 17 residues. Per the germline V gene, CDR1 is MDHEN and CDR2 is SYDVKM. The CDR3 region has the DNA TGTGCCAGCAGTTTAGTCGCAGCGGGGGGTAGCACAGATACGCAGTATTTT. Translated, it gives CASSLVAAGGSTDTQYF.

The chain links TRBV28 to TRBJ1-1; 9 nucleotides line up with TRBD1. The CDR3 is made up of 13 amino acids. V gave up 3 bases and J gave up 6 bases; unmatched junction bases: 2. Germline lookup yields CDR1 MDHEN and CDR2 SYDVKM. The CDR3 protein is CASSFTGGPEAFF. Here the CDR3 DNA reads TGTGCCAGCAGTTTTACAGGGGGCCCTGAAGCTTTCTTT.

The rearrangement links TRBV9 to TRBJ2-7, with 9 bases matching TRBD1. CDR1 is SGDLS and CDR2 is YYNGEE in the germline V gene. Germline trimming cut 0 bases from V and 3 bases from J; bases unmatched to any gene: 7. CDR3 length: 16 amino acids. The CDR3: CASSVEDRGEHYEQYF. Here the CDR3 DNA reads TGTGCCAGCAGCGTAGAAGACAGGGGGGAACACTACGAGCAGTACTTC.

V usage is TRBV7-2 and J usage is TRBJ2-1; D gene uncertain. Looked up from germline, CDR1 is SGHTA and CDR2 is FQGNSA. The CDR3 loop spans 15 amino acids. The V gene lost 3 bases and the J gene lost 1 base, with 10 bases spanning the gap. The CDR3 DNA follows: TGTGCCAGCAGCTTCCAGCCGAGGTCCTACAATGAGCAGTTCTTC. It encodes CASSFQPRSYNEQFF.

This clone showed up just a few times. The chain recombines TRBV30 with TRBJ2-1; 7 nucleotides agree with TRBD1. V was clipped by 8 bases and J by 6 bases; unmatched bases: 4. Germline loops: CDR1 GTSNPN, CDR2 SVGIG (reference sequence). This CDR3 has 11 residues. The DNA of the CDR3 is TGTGCCCCCGCAGGGGGCAATGAGCAGTTCTTC. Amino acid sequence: CAPAGGNEQFF.

In DNA form, the CDR3 reads TGCGCCAGCAGCTTCGGGTCTGTCGGGGGGGCTAACCCCGAGACCCAGTACTTC. It codes for CASSFGSVGGANPETQYF. This chain uses TRBV5-1 with TRBJ2-5, with TRBD2 matching over 8 bases. Germline loops: CDR1 SGHRS, CDR2 YFSETQ. The CDR3 has 18 residues. V trimming: 2 bases; J trimming: 5 bases; junction bases outside the gene matches: 17. The variable domain in full, with the rest retrieved from reference TRBV5-1 and TRBJ2-5, is KAGVTQTPRYLIKTRGQQVTLSCSPISGHRSVSWYQQTPGQGLQFLFEYFSETQRNKGNFPGRFSGRQFSNSRSEMNVSTLELGDSALYLCASSFGSVGGANPETQYFGPGTRLLVL.

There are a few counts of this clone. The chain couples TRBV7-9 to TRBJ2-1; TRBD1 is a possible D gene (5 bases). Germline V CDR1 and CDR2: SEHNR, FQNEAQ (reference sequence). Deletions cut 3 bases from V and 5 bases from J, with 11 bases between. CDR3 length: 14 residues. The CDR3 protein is CASSFPGRDNEQFF. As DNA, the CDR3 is TGTGCCAGCAGCTTCCCAGGGCGAGACAATGAGCAGTTCTTC.

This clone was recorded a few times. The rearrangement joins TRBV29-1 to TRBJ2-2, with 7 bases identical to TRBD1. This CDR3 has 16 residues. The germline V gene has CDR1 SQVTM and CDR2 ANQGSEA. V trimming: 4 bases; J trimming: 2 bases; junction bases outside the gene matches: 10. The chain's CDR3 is CSVALMTGTNTGELFF. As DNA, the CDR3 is TGCAGCGTTGCCCTGATGACAGGGACAAACACCGGGGAGCTGTTTTTT.

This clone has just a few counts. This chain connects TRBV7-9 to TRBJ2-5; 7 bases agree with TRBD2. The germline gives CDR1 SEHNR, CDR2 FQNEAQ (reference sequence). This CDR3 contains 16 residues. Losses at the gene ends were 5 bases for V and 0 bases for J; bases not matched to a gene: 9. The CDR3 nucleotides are TGTGCCAGCAGCCCAAGACTAGCAGCCAACCAAGAGACCCAGTACTTC. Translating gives CASSPRLAANQETQYF.

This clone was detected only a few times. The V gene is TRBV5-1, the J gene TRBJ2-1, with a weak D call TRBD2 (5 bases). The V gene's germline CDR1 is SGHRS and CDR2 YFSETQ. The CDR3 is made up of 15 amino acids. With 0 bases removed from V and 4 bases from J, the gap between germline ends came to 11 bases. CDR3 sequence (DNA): TGCGCCAGCAGCTTGGTCATGAGGGCTTACAATGAGCAGTTCTTC. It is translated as CASSLVMRAYNEQFF. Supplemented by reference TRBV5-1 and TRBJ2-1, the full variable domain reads KAGVTQTPRYLIKTRGQQVTLSCSPISGHRSVSWYQQTPGQGLQFLFEYFSETQRNKGNFPGRFSGRQFSNSRSEMNVSTLELGDSALYLCASSLVMRAYNEQFFGPGTRLTVL.

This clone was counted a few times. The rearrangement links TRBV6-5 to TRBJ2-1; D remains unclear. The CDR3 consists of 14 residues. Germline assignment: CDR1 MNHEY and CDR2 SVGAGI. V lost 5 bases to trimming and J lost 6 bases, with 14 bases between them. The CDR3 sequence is CASSPRVAANEQFF. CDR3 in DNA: TGTGCCAGCAGTCCTAGAGTAGCCGCCAATGAGCAGTTCTTC.

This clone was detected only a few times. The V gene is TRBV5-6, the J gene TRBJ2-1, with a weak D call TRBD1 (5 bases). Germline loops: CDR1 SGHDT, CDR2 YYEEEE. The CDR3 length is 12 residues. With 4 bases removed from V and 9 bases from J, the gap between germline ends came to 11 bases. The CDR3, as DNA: TGTGCCAGCAGCCACTATGGGGCTGAGCAGTTCTTC. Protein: CASSHYGAEQFF.